A single sample is the source of the 3 T cell receptor beta chains below, sequenced in a study of cytomegalovirus exposure and HLA in healthy donors. Sequencing was performed with immunoSEQ multiplex PCR; in TCRdb, only in-frame clones are kept and a portion is missing. Of 150,000 to 200,000 clones listed, approximately 84% are singletons. Sequenced sample: PBMCs. The receptors here all came from a young woman in good health and CMV-seropositive.

Worth noting for this clone: Other DNA sequences in the same sample also yield this CDR3. The genes are TRBV5-4 and TRBJ2-3; D is uncertain. V was cut by 4 bases and J by 2 bases, with 5 bases left in between. The CDR3 length is 12 residues. CDR1 and CDR2 from the germline V gene are SGHNT and YYREEE (reference sequence). The CDR3 reads CASSDFTDTQYF. The CDR3 nucleotides are TGTGCCAGCAGCGACTTCACAGATACGCAGTATTTT.

The V gene is TRBV7-3, the J gene TRBJ2-7; TRBD2 might be the D (6 bases). V lost 4 bases to trimming and J lost 3 bases, with 16 bases between them. Germline V gene data show CDR1 as SGHTA and CDR2 as FQGTGA. The CDR3 has 15 amino acids. CDR3 sequence reads: CASSSMGGTHYEQYF. CDR3 nucleotide sequence: TGTGCCAGCAGCTCCATGGGTGGGACTCACTACGAGCAGTACTTC. Using reference TRBV7-3 and TRBJ2-7 for the parts outside the CDR3, the full variable domain is GAGVSQTPSNKVTEKGKYVELRCDPISGHTALYWYRQSLGQGPEFLIYFQGTGAADDSGLPNDRFFAVRPEGSVSTLKIQRTERGDSAVYLCASSSMGGTHYEQYFGPGTRLTVT.

This clone appeared once. The V gene is TRBV5-4, the J gene TRBJ1-2; 7 positions match TRBD1. This CDR3 region has 15 residues. The J segment lost 2 bases and the V segment lost 1 base, leaving 5 bases of the junction unmatched. CDR1 SGHNT and CDR2 YYREEE come from the germline V gene (reference sequence). The CDR3 nucleotides read TGTGCCAGCAGCTTGAAGGGACAGTCAAACTATGGCTACACCTTC. It is translated as CASSLKGQSNYGYTF.